This entry describes one T cell receptor (beta chain). Its specificity is not known. V was clipped by 3 bases and J by 8 bases; unmatched bases: 10. The CDR3 extends over 14 amino acids. Germline V gives CDR1 SGHRS, CDR2 YFSETQ. Repertoires were generated with immunoSEQ multiplex PCR, while TCRdb's copy carries only in-frame clones and drops some. This sample has 200,000 or so clones, with 84% found just once. This specimen comes from a study of cytomegalovirus exposure and HLA in healthy donors. As for the study in general: The roughly 110 validation repertoires matched the roughly 700 first-cohort repertoires in platform, a later analysis reported.

Study observations and caveats: In a later analysis, first-cohort TCR clusters were found to tend to co-occur in the 95 to 150 validation repertoires. Most TCRs appeared rarely, but some public TCRs recurred in many donors. Associated with cytomegalovirus, according to the listing, were around 170 TCR beta chains.

Source material: PBMCs. The TCR comes from a woman in her twenties or thirties in good health and CMV-seropositive. This chain connects TRBV5-1 to TRBJ1-2; 7 bases match TRBD1. CDR3 sequence: CASSSGGSPGGYTF. CDR3 coding DNA: TGCGCCAGCAGCTCAGGGGGGTCTCCTGGCGGCTACACCTTC.